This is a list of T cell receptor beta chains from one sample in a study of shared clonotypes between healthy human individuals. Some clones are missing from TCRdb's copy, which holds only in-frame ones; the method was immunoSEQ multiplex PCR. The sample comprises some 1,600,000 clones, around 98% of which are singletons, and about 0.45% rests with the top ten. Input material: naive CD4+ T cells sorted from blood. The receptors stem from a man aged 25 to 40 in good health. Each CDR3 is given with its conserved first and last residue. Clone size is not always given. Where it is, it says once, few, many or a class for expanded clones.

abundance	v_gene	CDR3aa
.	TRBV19	CASTPLWADSLDNNQPQHF
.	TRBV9	CASSVVGGTSTDTQYF
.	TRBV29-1	CSVELRKADTQYF
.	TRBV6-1	CASSVHLSGRSSNEQFF
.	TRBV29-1	CSTFVAGETQYF
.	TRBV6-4	CASRAGTGNGYTF
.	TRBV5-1	CASSPDIASSTDTQYF
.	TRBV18	CASSRGARSSYNEQFF
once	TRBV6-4	CASSAGLAGANEQFF
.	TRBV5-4	CASSPGNEQFF
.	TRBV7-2	CASSFTGTKGNEQFF
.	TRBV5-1	CASSSGTGSNQPQHF
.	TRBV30	CAWSQGGGEQYF
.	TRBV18	CASSPPGQGEKTQYF
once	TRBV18	CASSPGTSGNTGELFF
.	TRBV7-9	CASRQKGDTQYF
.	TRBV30	CAWSADRLHQPQHF
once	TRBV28	CASSSRPSGRAVGELFF
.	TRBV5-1	CASSVRDRTDEQFF
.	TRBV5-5	CASSLSPRETQYF
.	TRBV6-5	CASGHEQYF
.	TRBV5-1	CASSSGTPHNEQFF
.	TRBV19	CASSSRTISYEQYF
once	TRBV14	CASSYRGLLSYTF
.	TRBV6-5	CASSYSGGHYTEAFF
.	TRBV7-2	CASSDRGVGGNQPQHF
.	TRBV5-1	CASSVTGEGWQFF
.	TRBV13	CASSLQGAGRGETQYF
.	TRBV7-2	CASSLRLAGGPYEQYF
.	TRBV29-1	CSVAPQRVTEAFF
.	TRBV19	CASRRGLTGNNEQYF
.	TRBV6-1	CASSEAGVDQPQHF
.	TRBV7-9	CASSQQGWGRNQPQHF
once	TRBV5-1	CASSLTPGQGNYEQYF
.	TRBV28	CASHRAKGRGVPGELFF
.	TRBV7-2	CASSAGGRTGELFF
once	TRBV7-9	CASSRTGLQETQYF
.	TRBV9	CASSVAGGGYNEQFF
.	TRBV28	CASSSYPGRGAGEPYEQYF
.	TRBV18	CASSPLHREETQYF
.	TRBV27	CASTPAFLGTDTQYF
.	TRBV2	CASSGAVGGSLGDTQYF
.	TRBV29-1	CSVELGGVYNNEQFF
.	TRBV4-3	CASSLRQGSNEKLFF
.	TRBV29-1	CSVEVRVGRGTEAFF
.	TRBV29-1	CSVYGLAGGDEQFF
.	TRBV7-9	CASSLMASPNYGYTF
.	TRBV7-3	CASSLTGSVGNEQFF
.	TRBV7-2	CASSSEIYSNQPQHF
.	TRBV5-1	CASSSQGSGETQYF
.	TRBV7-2	CASSLTGRVWAYEQYF
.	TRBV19	CASSRQGWQYF
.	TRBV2	CASRRQVHSGNTIYF
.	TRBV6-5	CASSYSPGASYEQYF